A selection of T cell receptor beta chains follows, all from one sample in a study of T cells of healthy individuals. TCRdb reanalysed the 5' RACE reads using MiXCR and keeps one entry per CDR3 protein. The data hold 40,000 to 65,000 distinct CDR3 sequences, with roughly 14% observed a single time. The origin of the receptors is a human donor in good health. Both conserved end residues are part of each CDR3. D genes are given only for firm matches. Clone size appears in some rows only: once, few, many, or a class for an expanded clone.

d_gene	v_gene	j_gene	abundance	CDR3nt	CDR3aa
TRBD1	TRBV7-2	TRBJ2-1	NA	TGTGCCAGCAGCATCATTCGACAGGGGTCCTACAATGAGCAGTTCTTC	CASSIIRQGSYNEQFF
NA	TRBV19	TRBJ2-4	NA	TGTGCCAGTAGGATCAGCGCCAAAAACATTCAGTACTTC	CASRISAKNIQYF
NA	TRBV6-2/TRBV6-3	TRBJ1-1	many	TGTGCCAGCAGTTACCGACGAGGTAATACTGAAGCTTTCTTT	CASSYRRGNTEAFF
NA	TRBV4-3	TRBJ2-3	many	TGCGCCAGCAGCCAAGATTCGTCAGATACGCAGTATTTT	CASSQDSSDTQYF
NA	TRBV5-5	TRBJ2-5	many	TGTGCCAGCAGCTTATTGACGGGAACCCAAGAGACCCAGTACTTC	CASSLLTGTQETQYF
NA	TRBV29-1	TRBJ2-1	many	TGCAGCGTTCGGTGGCAGGGGCGCAACAATGAGCAGTTCTTC	CSVRWQGRNNEQFF
NA	TRBV25-1	TRBJ2-3	NA	TGTGCCAGCAGTGAATCAGGACGTGGCACAGATACGCAGTATTTT	CASSESGRGTDTQYF
NA	TRBV13	TRBJ1-1	few	TGTGCCAGCAGCCTCCAGGAGACTGAAGCTTTCTTT	CASSLQETEAFF
NA	TRBV4-1	TRBJ2-1	many	TGCGCCAGCAGCCAGGCACTACGATTTAATGAGCAGTTCTTC	CASSQALRFNEQFF
NA	TRBV25-1	TRBJ2-1	NA	TGTGCCAGCACCCAGAGGGATGAGCAGTTCTTC	CASTQRDEQFF
NA	TRBV7-9	TRBJ2-3	many	TGTGCCAGCAGCTTGGGAACAGATACGCAGTATTTT	CASSLGTDTQYF
TRBD2	TRBV11-2	TRBJ2-2	many	TGTGCCAGCAGCTTAGTACGCATTGGGACTAGCGGGAAGAACACCGGGGAGCTGTTTTTT	CASSLVRIGTSGKNTGELFF
NA	TRBV7-3	TRBJ1-6	many	TGTGCCAGCAGCTTAACAGGCGGAGTGAATTCACCCCTCCACTTT	CASSLTGGVNSPLHF
NA	TRBV5-1	TRBJ2-5	NA	TGCGCCAGCAGCGCCGGACAGCCTCAAGAGACCCAGTACTTC	CASSAGQPQETQYF
NA	TRBV7-2	TRBJ2-3	few	TGTGCCAGCAGCTTAGCGCCCCAGGGAACAGATACGCAGTATTTT	CASSLAPQGTDTQYF
TRBD1	TRBV10-1	TRBJ1-5	NA	TGCGCCAGCAGTGACACACAGCGACAGGGGTGGCATCGGTGGGGCAATCAGCCCCAGCATTTT	CASSDTQRQGWHRWGNQPQHF
NA	TRBV6-1	TRBJ2-1	many	TGTGCCAGCAGGAAACCAGGGGATCCTGAGCAGTTCTTC	CASRKPGDPEQFF
NA	TRBV29-1	TRBJ1-1	few	TGCAGCGTGCCTACAGGAGCGAACACTGAAGCTTTCTTT	CSVPTGANTEAFF
NA	TRBV7-2	TRBJ1-1	NA	TGTGCCAGCAGCTTATTCCTGGGTAACACTGAAGCTTTCTTT	CASSLFLGNTEAFF
NA	TRBV11-1	TRBJ1-6	few	TGTGCCAGCAGCTTTCAATACCAATCACCCCTCCACTTT	CASSFQYQSPLHF
NA	TRBV28	TRBJ2-6	few	TGTGCCAGCAGTTCAACTTCTGGGGCCAACGTCCTGACTTTC	CASSSTSGANVLTF
NA	TRBV7-2	TRBJ1-5	many	TGTGCCAGCAGCTCTGGGGCAGATCAGCCCCAGCATTTT	CASSSGADQPQHF
NA	TRBV29-1	TRBJ2-2	many	TGCAGCGTTGCTTCTTCTCCAGAGACTAACACCGGGGAGCTGTTTTTT	CSVASSPETNTGELFF
NA	TRBV7-9	TRBJ2-1	many	TGTGCCAGCATCAGACACGAGCCGAGGAATGAGCAGTTCTTC	CASIRHEPRNEQFF
NA	TRBV29-1	TRBJ1-1	many	TGCAGCGTCAGGCACCAGAACACTGAAGCTTTCTTT	CSVRHQNTEAFF
NA	TRBV9	TRBJ1-3	NA	TGTGCCAGCAGCGTAGTGGATGACAGCATCTCTGGAAACACCATATATTTT	CASSVVDDSISGNTIYF
NA	TRBV24-1	TRBJ1-5	few	TGTGCCACCAGTGAACACGGGACGAGGGGCGCTCAGCCCCAGCATTTT	CATSEHGTRGAQPQHF
TRBD2	TRBV7-8	TRBJ2-1	NA	TGTGCCAGCAGCTTAACCTTGAGCGGGGGGAGCTCCTACAATGAGCAGTTCTTC	CASSLTLSGGSSYNEQFF
NA	TRBV7-3	TRBJ1-5	NA	TGTGCCAGCAGCTCCGGCAATGAGGGACAGCCCCAGCATTTT	CASSSGNEGQPQHF
NA	TRBV12-3/TRBV12-4	TRBJ1-5	many	TGTGCCAGCAGTTTATCTCTTGGGGGCCAGCCCCAGCATTTT	CASSLSLGGQPQHF
NA	TRBV7-3	TRBJ1-1	NA	TGTGCCAGCAGCTTAACGGGGGGTAACACTGAAGCTTTCTTT	CASSLTGGNTEAFF
NA	TRBV24-1	TRBJ2-1	NA	TGTGCCACCAGTGATCGACTCCGGGGGGAGCAGTTCTTC	CATSDRLRGEQFF
NA	TRBV11-2	TRBJ2-5	NA	TGTGCCAGCAGCTCCGGGGACGGCCCCCGGTACTTC	CASSSGDGPRYF
TRBD1	TRBV4-2	TRBJ1-3	NA	TGTGCCAGCAGCCAAGAAGGGTCCAGGGGGCGCTTCTCTGGAAACACCATATATTTT	CASSQEGSRGRFSGNTIYF
TRBD2	TRBV7-8	TRBJ2-3	NA	TGTGCCAGCAGCGCCCGACTAGCGTCTAGCACAGATACGCAGTATTTT	CASSARLASSTDTQYF
NA	TRBV6-1	TRBJ2-2	few	TGTGCCAGTACCCTTGGCCGTGGGGCGGGACGGACCGGGGAGCTGTTTTTT	CASTLGRGAGRTGELFF
NA	TRBV7-9	TRBJ1-1	NA	TGTGCCAGCAGCCTAAGGGAACGAACTGAAGCTTTCTTT	CASSLRERTEAFF
NA	TRBV4-3	TRBJ2-3	few	TGCGCCAGCAGCCAAAGGGTATGGTCCGATACGCAGTATTTT	CASSQRVWSDTQYF
TRBD1	TRBV10-3	TRBJ1-3	NA	TGTGCCATCAGTGATATGGACAGGGTCCTTTCTGGAAACACCATATATTTT	CAISDMDRVLSGNTIYF
NA	TRBV7-9	TRBJ2-7	few	TGTGCCAGCAGCCGAGGCCCCTACGAGCAGTACTTC	CASSRGPYEQYF
NA	TRBV27	TRBJ1-2	many	TGTGCCAGCAGTTTGAGGCGGGGGGAAGTTGGCTACACCTTC	CASSLRRGEVGYTF
NA	TRBV20-1	TRBJ2-3	NA	TGCAGTGCCGCACGTACGACTCAAACAGATACGCAGTATTTT	CSAARTTQTDTQYF